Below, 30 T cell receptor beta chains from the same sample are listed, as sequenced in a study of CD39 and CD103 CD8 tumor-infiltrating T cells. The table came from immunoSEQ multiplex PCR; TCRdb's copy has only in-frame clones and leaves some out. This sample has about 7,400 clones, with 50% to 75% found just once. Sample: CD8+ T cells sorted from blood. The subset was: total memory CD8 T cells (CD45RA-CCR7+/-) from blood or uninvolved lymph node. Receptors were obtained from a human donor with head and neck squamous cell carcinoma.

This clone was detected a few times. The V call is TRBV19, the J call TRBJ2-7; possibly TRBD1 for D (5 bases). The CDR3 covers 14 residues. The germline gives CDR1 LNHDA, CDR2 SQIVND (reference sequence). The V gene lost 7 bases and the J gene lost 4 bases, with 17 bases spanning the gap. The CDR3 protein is CASTNTDNPYEQYF. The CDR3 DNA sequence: TGTGCCAGTACCAACACGGACAACCCTTACGAGCAGTACTTC.

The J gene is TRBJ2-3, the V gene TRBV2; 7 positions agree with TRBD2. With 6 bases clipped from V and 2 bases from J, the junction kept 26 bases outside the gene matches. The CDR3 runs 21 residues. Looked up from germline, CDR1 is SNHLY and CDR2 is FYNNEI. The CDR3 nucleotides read TGTGCCAGCAGCAACAAAAAGGGCGGGAGAGCCTTTGGAACACACACAGATACGCAGTATTTT. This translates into CASSNKKGGRAFGTHTDTQYF.

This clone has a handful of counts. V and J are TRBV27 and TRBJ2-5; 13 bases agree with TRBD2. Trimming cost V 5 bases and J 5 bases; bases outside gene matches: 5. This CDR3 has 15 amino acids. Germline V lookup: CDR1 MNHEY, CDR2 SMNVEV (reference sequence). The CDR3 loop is CASSQLAGGLETQYF. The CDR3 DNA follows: TGTGCCAGCAGTCAACTAGCGGGGGGGCTGGAGACCCAGTACTTC.

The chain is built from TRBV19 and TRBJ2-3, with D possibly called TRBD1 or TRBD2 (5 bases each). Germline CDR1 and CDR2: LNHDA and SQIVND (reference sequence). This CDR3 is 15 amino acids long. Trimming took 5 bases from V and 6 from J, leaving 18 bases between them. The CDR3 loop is CASSSLESWGDTQYF. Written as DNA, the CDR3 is TGTGCCAGTAGTTCATTGGAGAGTTGGGGGGATACGCAGTATTTT.

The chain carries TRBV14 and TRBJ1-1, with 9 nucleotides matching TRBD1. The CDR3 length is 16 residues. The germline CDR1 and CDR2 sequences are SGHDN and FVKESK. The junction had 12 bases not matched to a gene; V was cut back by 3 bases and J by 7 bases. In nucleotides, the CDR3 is TGTGCCAGCAGCCACCTCCCGGGACAGGGTTCCGTTGAAGCTTTCTTT. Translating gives CASSHLPGQGSVEAFF.

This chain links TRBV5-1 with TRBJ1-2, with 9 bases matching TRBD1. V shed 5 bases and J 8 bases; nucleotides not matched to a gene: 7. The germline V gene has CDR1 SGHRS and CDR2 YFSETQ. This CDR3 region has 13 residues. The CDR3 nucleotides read TGCGCCAGCAGTTCGACAGGGGGAGGCGGCTACACCTTC. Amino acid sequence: CASSSTGGGGYTF.

The CDR3 nucleotides read TGCGCCAGCAGCCAAGATTGGGGGAGCAACTATGGCTACACCTTC. Amino acids: CASSQDWGSNYGYTF. V gene TRBV4-3 combines with J gene TRBJ1-2; perhaps TRBD1 as D (5 bases). Germline values: CDR1 LGHNA, CDR2 YSLEER. CDR3 length: 15 residues. Trimming took off 0 bases at V and 2 bases at J, with 10 bases between the two ends.

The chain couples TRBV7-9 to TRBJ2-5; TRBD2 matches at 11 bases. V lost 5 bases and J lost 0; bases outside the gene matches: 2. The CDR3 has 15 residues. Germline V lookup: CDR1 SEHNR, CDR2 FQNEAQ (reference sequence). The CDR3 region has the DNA TGTGCCAGCAGCGCTAGCGGGGGGCACCAAGAGACCCAGTACTTC. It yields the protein CASSASGGHQETQYF.

The CDR3 DNA sequence: TGTGCCAGCAGCGAGAGGGACAGACCCCAAGAGACCCAGTACTTC. Amino acid sequence: CASSERDRPQETQYF. V is TRBV9 and J is TRBJ2-5, with 7 bases aligning to TRBD1. Losses at the gene ends were 3 bases for V and 1 base for J; bases not matched to a gene: 6. CDR1 SGDLS and CDR2 YYNGEE come from the germline V gene. The CDR3 has 15 residues.

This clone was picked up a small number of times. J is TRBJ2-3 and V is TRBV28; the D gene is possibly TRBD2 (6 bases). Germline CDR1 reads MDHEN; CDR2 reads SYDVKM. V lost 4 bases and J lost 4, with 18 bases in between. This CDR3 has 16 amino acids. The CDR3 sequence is CASSSRDLSTPDTQYF. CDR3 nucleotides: TGTGCCAGCAGTTCCAGGGACTTAAGCACGCCAGATACGCAGTATTTT.

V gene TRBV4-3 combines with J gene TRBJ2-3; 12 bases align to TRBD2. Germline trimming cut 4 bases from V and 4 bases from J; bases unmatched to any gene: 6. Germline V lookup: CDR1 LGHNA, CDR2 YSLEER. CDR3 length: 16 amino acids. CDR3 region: CASSRSSGGAPDTQYF. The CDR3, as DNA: TGCGCCAGCAGCCGTTCTAGCGGGGGGGCCCCAGATACGCAGTATTTT.

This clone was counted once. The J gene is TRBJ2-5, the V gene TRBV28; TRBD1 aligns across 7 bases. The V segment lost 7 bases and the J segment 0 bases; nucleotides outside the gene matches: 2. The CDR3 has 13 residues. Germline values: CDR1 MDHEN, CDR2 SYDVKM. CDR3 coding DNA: TGTGCCAGCATCGGACAGGACCAAGAGACCCAGTACTTC. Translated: CASIGQDQETQYF. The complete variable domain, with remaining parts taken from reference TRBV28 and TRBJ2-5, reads DVKVTQSSRYLVKRTGEKVFLECVQDMDHENMFWYRQDPGLGLRLIYFSYDVKMKEKGDIPEGYSVSREKKERFSLILESASTNQTSMYLCASIGQDQETQYFGPGTRLLVL.

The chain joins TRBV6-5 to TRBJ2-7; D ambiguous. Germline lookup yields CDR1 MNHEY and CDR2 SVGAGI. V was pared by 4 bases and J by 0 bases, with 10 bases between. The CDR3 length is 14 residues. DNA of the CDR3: TGTGCCAGCAGTTTAATACAGAGCTCCTACGAGCAGTACTTC. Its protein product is CASSLIQSSYEQYF.

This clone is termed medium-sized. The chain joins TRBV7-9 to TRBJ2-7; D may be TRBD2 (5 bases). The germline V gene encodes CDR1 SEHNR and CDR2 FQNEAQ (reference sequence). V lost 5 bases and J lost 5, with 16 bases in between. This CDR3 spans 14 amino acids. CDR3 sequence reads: CASSPVSPGDEQYF. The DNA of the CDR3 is TGTGCCAGCAGCCCGGTCTCCCCCGGGGACGAGCAGTACTTC.

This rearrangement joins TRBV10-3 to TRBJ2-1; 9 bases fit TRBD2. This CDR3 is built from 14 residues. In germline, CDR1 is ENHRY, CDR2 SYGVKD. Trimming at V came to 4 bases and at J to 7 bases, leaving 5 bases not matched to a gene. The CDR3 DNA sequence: TGTGCCATCAGTGTAGCGGGGGAGGGGAATGAGCAGTTCTTC. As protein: CAISVAGEGNEQFF.

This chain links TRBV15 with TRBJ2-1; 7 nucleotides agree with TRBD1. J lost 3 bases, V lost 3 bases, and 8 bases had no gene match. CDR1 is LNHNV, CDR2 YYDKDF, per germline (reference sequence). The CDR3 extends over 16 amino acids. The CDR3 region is CATSSTQGVGYNEQFF. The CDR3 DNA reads TGTGCCACCAGCAGCACCCAGGGGGTCGGCTACAATGAGCAGTTCTTC.

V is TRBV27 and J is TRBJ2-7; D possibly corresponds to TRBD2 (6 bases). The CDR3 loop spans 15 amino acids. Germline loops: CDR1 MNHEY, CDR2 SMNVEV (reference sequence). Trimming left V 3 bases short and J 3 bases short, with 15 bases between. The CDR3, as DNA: TGTGCCAGCAGTTTCTCCTTGGGGGGTTTCTACGAGCAGTACTTC. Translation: CASSFSLGGFYEQYF.

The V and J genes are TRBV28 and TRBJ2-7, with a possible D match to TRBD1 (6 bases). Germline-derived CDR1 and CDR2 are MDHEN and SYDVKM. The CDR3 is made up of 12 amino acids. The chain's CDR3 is CAHGQGTHEQYF. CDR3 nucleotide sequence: TGTGCACACGGGCAGGGGACCCACGAGCAGTACTTC.

The CDR3: CASSVGGGDSYEQYF. DNA for the CDR3: TGTGCCAGCAGCGTAGGGGGGGGCGACTCCTACGAGCAGTACTTC. J is TRBJ2-7 and V is TRBV9, with D possibly matching TRBD2 (7 bases). The germline V and J ends were trimmed by 0 bases and 0 bases, with 10 bases remaining between them. The CDR3 is 15 residues long. Germline V gene sequence: CDR1 SGDLS, CDR2 YYNGEE.

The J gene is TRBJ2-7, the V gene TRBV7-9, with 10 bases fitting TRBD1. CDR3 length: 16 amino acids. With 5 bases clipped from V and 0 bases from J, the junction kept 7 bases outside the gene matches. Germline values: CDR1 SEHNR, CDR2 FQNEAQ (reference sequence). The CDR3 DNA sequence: TGTGCCAGCAGCCCCAGCAGGACAGGGGGCTCCTACGAGCAGTACTTC. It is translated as CASSPSRTGGSYEQYF.

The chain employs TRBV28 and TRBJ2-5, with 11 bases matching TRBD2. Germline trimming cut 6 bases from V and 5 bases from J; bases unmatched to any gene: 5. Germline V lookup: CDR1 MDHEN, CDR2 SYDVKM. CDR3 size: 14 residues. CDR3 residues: CASRIAGGGETQYF. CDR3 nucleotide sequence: TGTGCCAGCAGGATAGCGGGAGGGGGGGAGACCCAGTACTTC.

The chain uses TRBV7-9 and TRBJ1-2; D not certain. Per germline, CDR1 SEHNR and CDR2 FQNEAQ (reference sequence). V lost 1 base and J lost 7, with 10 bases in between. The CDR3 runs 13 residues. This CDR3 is CASSLGLMGGYTF. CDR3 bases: TGTGCCAGCAGCTTAGGCCTGATGGGTGGCTACACCTTC.

CDR3 bases: TGCGCCAGCAGCCAAGATCCAGGGGTCGATGGCTACACCTTC. This translates into CASSQDPGVDGYTF. The genes are TRBV4-3 and TRBJ1-2; perhaps TRBD1 as D (6 bases). The ends were cut back, 0 bases at V and 6 bases at J, with 11 bases in the middle. This CDR3 spans 14 amino acids. The germline V gene encodes CDR1 LGHNA and CDR2 YSLEER.

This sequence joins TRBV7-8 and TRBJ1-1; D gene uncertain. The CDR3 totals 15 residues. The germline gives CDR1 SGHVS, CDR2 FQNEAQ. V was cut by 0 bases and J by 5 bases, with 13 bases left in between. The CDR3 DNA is TGTGCCAGCAGCTTAGCGCTCATGGAAGGGACTGAAGCTTTCTTT. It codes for CASSLALMEGTEAFF. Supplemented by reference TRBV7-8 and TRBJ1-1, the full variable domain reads GAGVSQSPRYKVAKRGQDVALRCDPISGHVSLFWYQQALGQGPEFLTYFQNEAQLDKSGLPSDRFFAERPEGSVSTLKIQRTQQEDSAVYLCASSLALMEGTEAFFGQGTRLTVV.

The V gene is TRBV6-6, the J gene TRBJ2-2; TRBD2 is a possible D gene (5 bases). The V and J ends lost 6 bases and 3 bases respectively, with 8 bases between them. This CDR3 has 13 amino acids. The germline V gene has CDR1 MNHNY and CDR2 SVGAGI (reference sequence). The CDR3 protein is CASSYGDTGELFF. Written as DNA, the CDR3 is TGTGCCAGCAGCTACGGGGACACCGGGGAGCTGTTTTTT.

CDR3: CASSPSAYNSPLHF. For the CDR3, the DNA is TGTGCCAGCAGCCCCTCAGCCTATAATTCACCCCTCCACTTT. The J gene is TRBJ1-6, the V gene TRBV14; no clear D. The germline V gene encodes CDR1 SGHDN and CDR2 FVKESK. V lost 4 bases, J lost 2 bases, and 6 bases lay in between. The CDR3 contains 14 residues.

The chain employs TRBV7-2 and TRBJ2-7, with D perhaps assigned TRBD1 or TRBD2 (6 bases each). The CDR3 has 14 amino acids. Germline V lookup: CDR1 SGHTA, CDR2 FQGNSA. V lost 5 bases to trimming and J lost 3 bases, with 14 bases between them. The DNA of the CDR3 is TGTGCCAGCAGCCCCAGGGGACTGAGCTACGAGCAGTACTTC. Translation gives CASSPRGLSYEQYF.

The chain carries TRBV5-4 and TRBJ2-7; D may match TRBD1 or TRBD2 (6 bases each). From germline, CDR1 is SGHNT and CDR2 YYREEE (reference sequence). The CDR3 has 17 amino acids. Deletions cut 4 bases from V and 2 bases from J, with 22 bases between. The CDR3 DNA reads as TGTGCCAGCAGCGGCGGGACTCCTGGGGGCCTTACCTACGAGCAGTACTTC. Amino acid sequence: CASSGGTPGGLTYEQYF.

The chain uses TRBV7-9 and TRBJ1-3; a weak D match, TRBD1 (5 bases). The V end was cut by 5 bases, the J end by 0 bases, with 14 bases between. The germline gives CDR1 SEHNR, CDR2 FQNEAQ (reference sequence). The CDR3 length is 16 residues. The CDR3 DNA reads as TGTGCCAGCAGCGTTTCCGGGACGCGCTCTGGAAACACCATATATTTT. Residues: CASSVSGTRSGNTIYF.

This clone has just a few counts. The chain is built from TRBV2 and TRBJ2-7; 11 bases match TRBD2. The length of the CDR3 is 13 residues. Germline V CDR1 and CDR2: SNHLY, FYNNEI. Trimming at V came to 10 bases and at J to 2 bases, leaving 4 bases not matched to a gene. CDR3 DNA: TGTGCCAAATCTAGCGGGGGGACCTACGAGCAGTACTTC. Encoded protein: CAKSSGGTYEQYF. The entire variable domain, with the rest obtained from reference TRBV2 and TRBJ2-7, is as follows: EPEVTQTPSHQVTQMGQEVILRCVPISNHLYFYWYRQILGQKVEFLVSFYNNEISEKSEIFDDQFSVERPDGSNFTLKIRSTKLEDSAMYFCAKSSGGTYEQYFGPGTRLTVT.